This TCR beta chain was obtained from a study of neoadjuvant anti-PD-1 for oral cavity cancer. Study-wide background: Non-progressing patients received a fourth nivolumab dose near day 43, then surgery on days 50-56. General observations from the study: Post-nivolumab, blood T cell clonality was significantly elevated in non-responders.

On this clone itself: Its cognate antigen is unknown.

Trimming took off 10 bases at V and 1 base at J, with 14 bases between the two ends. The CDR3 sequence is 13 residues long. CDR1 and CDR2 from the germline V gene are MDHEN and SYDVKM. Blood libraries mostly used approximately 480 ng genomic DNA, six replicates each. The repertoire was sequenced with immunoSEQ multiplex PCR; TCRdb's copy has only in-frame clones and lacks some. This sample carries about 16,000 clones, about 59% of them seen once, and the ten largest clones take approximately 2.4%. The chain uses TRBV28 and TRBJ2-7, with D perhaps TRBD2 (6 bases). The starting material was PBMCs, obtained before nivolumab (anti-PD-1) treatment. This sequence originates from a person between 35 and 79 years old with oral cavity squamous cell carcinoma. The CDR3 loop reads CATLAGTSYEQYF. CDR3 nucleotides: TGTGCCACCCTGGCCGGGACTTCCTACGAGCAGTACTTC. The full variable domain, in which reference TRBV28 and TRBJ2-7 provide the parts outside the CDR3, is DVKVTQSSRYLVKRTGEKVFLECVQDMDHENMFWYRQDPGLGLRLIYFSYDVKMKEKGDIPEGYSVSREKKERFSLILESASTNQTSMYLCATLAGTSYEQYFGPGTRLTVT.